This is a list of T cell receptor beta chains from one sample in a study of shared clonotypes between healthy human individuals. This table comes from immunoSEQ multiplex PCR, and its TCRdb copy is limited to in-frame clones, with some not included. The data show more than 850,000 clones, 70% to 80% seen once. Sequencing was done on a sample of memory CD4+ T cells from PBMCs. The receptors derive from a man between 18 and 35 years old in good health. Some clones in this sample may be carry-over from other donors' samples. Each CDR3 is given with its conserved first and last residue. D genes are given only for firm matches. Rows give clone size only sometimes, using once, few, many, or a class for an expanded clone.

j_call clone_size v_call d_call cdr3_aa cdr3_nt
TRBJ2-7 - TRBV4-2 TRBD2 CASSQDETGRSEQYF TGTGCCAGCAGCCAAGATGAGACCGGGAGGTCCGAGCAGTACTTC
TRBJ2-7 - TRBV6-1 - CASSGDLAYEQYF TGTGCCAGCAGCGGGGACCTGGCCTACGAGCAGTACTTC
TRBJ2-7 - TRBV7-3 TRBD2 CASSLSGTSGSYEQYF TGTGCCAGCAGCTTAAGTGGGACTAGCGGGAGCTACGAGCAGTACTTC
TRBJ1-3 - TRBV5-1 TRBD1 CASRSARGNSGNTIYF TGCGCCAGCCGATCGGCCAGGGGGAACTCTGGAAACACCATATATTTT
TRBJ2-2 once TRBV5-1 - CASSGQGPNTGELFF TGCGCCAGCAGTGGGCAAGGCCCGAACACCGGGGAGCTGTTTTTT
TRBJ2-2 few TRBV28 TRBD1 CASIAGGENTGELFF TGTGCCAGCATTGCAGGGGGTGAGAACACCGGGGAGCTGTTTTTT
TRBJ2-7 - TRBV18 - CASSPRLTGVVYEQYF TGTGCCAGCTCACCACGTTTGACGGGAGTCGTTTACGAGCAGTACTTC
TRBJ2-7 - TRBV4-1 TRBD2 CASSQEGLAGGYEQYF TGCGCCAGCAGCCAAGAAGGGCTAGCGGGGGGGTACGAGCAGTACTTC
TRBJ2-2 - TRBV18 TRBD2 CASSPPGLAASGELFF TGTGCCAGCTCACCACCCGGACTAGCGGCTTCCGGGGAGCTGTTTTTT
TRBJ2-3 - TRBV28 TRBD1 CASSLRDRGRDTQYF TGTGCCAGCAGTTTGAGGGACAGGGGGCGGGATACGCAGTATTTT
TRBJ2-7 - TRBV29-1 - CSVGRETGYEQYF TGCAGCGTGGGCAGGGAGACTGGGTACGAGCAGTACTTC
TRBJ2-2 - TRBV6-6 - CASSPSSPGELFF TGTGCCAGCAGCCCAAGCTCTCCCGGGGAGCTGTTTTTT
TRBJ2-3 - TRBV7-9 - CASSFAGITDTQYF TGTGCCAGCAGCTTTGCAGGGATCACAGATACGCAGTATTTT
TRBJ1-2 - TRBV5-1 TRBD1 CASTPGQGLKRYTF TGCGCCAGCACCCCTGGACAGGGCCTCAAGCGGTACACCTTC
TRBJ2-2 - TRBV27 - CASSLGPGELFF TGTGCCAGCAGTTTGGGCCCCGGGGAGCTGTTTTTT
TRBJ2-7 - TRBV28 TRBD1 CASRRGQGPFSYEQYF TGTGCCAGCAGGCGGGGACAGGGGCCCTTCTCCTACGAGCAGTACTTC
TRBJ2-7 - TRBV9 TRBD1 CASRYSSGTGDQYF TGTGCCAGCAGGTATTCCTCCGGGACAGGGGATCAGTACTTC
TRBJ2-3 few TRBV5-1 - CASSLVGGGGRDTQYF TGCGCCAGCAGCTTGGTTGGGGGAGGAGGCCGAGATACGCAGTATTTT
TRBJ1-5 many TRBV6-5 - CASSPRSFNQPQHF TGTGCCAGCAGTCCCCGCAGCTTTAATCAGCCCCAGCATTTT
TRBJ1-1 - TRBV18 - CASSPRKGNTEAFF TGTGCCAGCTCACCACGGAAGGGGAACACTGAAGCTTTCTTT
TRBJ2-2 many TRBV15 - CATSREVILNTGELFF TGTGCCACCAGCAGAGAAGTAATCTTGAACACCGGGGAGCTGTTTTTT
TRBJ2-3 - TRBV9 TRBD2 CASSVQASGSLTDTQYF TGTGCCAGCAGCGTCCAAGCTAGCGGGAGTCTCACAGATACGCAGTATTTT
TRBJ2-7 - TRBV30 - CAWSVSLANEQYF TGTGCCTGGAGTGTGAGCCTAGCAAACGAGCAGTACTTC
TRBJ2-1 - TRBV14 TRBD1 CASSRTGRLNEQFF TGTGCCAGCAGCCGGACAGGGAGGTTGAATGAGCAGTTCTTC
TRBJ2-5 - TRBV27 - CASSYRTQETQYF TGTGCCAGCAGTTACCGGACGCAAGAGACCCAGTACTTC
TRBJ1-2 - TRBV6-5 TRBD1 CASTRRGRVDYGYTF TGTGCCAGCACCCGCAGGGGGCGGGTAGACTATGGCTACACCTTC
TRBJ2-1 - TRBV11-2 TRBD1 CASSYTRPQGKRFF TGTGCCAGCAGCTATACACGCCCACAGGGGAAGAGGTTCTTC
TRBJ1-4 few TRBV30 - CAWQREAGGGEKLFF TGTGCCTGGCAAAGGGAGGCAGGCGGTGGAGAAAAACTGTTTTTT
TRBJ1-4 - TRBV5-1 - CASSLAGATNEKLFF TGCGCCAGCAGCTTGGCCGGAGCAACTAATGAAAAACTGTTTTTT
TRBJ1-5 - TRBV15 - CATSLYSNQPQHF TGTGCCACCAGCCTTTATAGCAATCAGCCCCAGCATTTT
TRBJ2-7 - TRBV30 - CAWAGGGQGYEQYF TGTGCTTGGGCGGGAGGAGGACAGGGCTACGAGCAGTACTTC
TRBJ2-5 - TRBV7-2 - CASSFGADQETQYF TGTGCCAGCAGCTTTGGTGCGGACCAAGAGACCCAGTACTTC
TRBJ2-4 - TRBV13 - CASSSWAALAKNIQYF TGTGCCAGCAGCTCCTGGGCAGCCTTAGCCAAAAACATTCAGTACTTC
TRBJ1-2 - TRBV18 TRBD1 CASSRSGGGYTF TGTGCCAGCTCACGTTCAGGGGGAGGCTACACCTTC
TRBJ2-3 - TRBV7-3 - CASSSTPGQNTDTQYF TGTGCCAGCAGCTCTACCCCGGGGCAGAATACAGATACGCAGTATTTT
TRBJ2-5 few TRBV14 - CASSETGWASQETQYF TGTGCCAGCAGCGAGACTGGATGGGCCTCACAAGAGACCCAGTACTTC
TRBJ2-7 - TRBV28 - CASSLTSIEQYF TGTGCCAGCAGCCTGACTAGTATCGAGCAGTACTTC
TRBJ2-2 once TRBV19 TRBD2 CASSLLAGGPGTGELFF TGTGCCAGTAGTCTCCTAGCGGGAGGGCCGGGCACCGGGGAGCTGTTTTTT
TRBJ2-7 - TRBV19 TRBD1 CASSTQGAGYEQYF TGTGCCAGTAGTACACAGGGGGCCGGGTACGAGCAGTACTTC
TRBJ2-7 - TRBV7-7 TRBD1 CASRVDRGFPYEQYF TGTGCCAGCAGGGTGGACAGGGGGTTTCCCTACGAGCAGTACTTC
TRBJ2-5 - TRBV7-3 - CASSPAGRQETQYF TGTGCCAGCAGCCCCGCCGGGCGGCAAGAGACCCAGTACTTC
TRBJ2-7 - TRBV5-4 - CASSLRPGSYEQYF TGTGCCAGCAGCTTGCGTCCTGGCTCCTACGAGCAGTACTTC
TRBJ2-7 - TRBV14 - CASSRERVGSYEQYF TGTGCCAGCAGCCGAGAGCGGGTTGGATCCTACGAGCAGTACTTC
TRBJ1-4 many TRBV4-1 TRBD1 CASSQVGTVNEKLFF TGCGCCAGCAGCCAAGTTGGGACAGTTAATGAAAAACTGTTTTTT
TRBJ1-5 few TRBV28 - CASTPRGLGNQPQHF TGTGCCAGCACTCCCAGGGGACTTGGGAATCAGCCCCAGCATTTT
TRBJ1-1 - TRBV18 TRBD1 CASSRQGMGLNTEAFF TGTGCCAGCTCACGACAGGGAATGGGTTTGAACACTGAAGCTTTCTTT
TRBJ1-2 many TRBV9 - CASSVEAGGYTF TGTGCCAGCAGCGTAGAGGCGGGTGGCTACACCTTC
TRBJ2-7 - TRBV4-1 - CAPGRITYEQYF TGCGCGCCTGGACGAATCACCTACGAGCAGTACTTC
TRBJ1-1 - TRBV19 TRBD1 CASSIASGGHLNTEAFF TGTGCCAGTAGTATAGCTTCAGGGGGACACCTGAACACTGAAGCTTTCTTT
TRBJ2-7 - TRBV5-1 TRBD1 CASSWTGSYEQYF TGCGCCAGCAGCTGGACAGGGTCCTACGAGCAGTACTTC
TRBJ2-3 - TRBV12-5 - CASGLGGSLSDTQYF TGTGCTAGTGGTTTGGGGGGGTCTCTTTCAGATACGCAGTATTTT
TRBJ1-3 - TRBV6-1 TRBD1 CASSERRGGQISGNTIYF TGTGCCAGCAGTGAACGCAGGGGGGGACAGATCTCTGGAAACACCATATATTTT
TRBJ1-1 - TRBV19 - CASSISGPMGAVGDEAFF TGTGCCAGTAGTATATCGGGACCCATGGGGGCCGTCGGTGATGAAGCTTTCTTT
TRBJ2-7 - TRBV7-2 TRBD1 CASALDRGGEQYF TGTGCCAGCGCGCTGGACAGGGGAGGGGAGCAGTACTTC
TRBJ2-7 - TRBV4-2 - CASSQVGFSYEQYF TGTGCCAGCAGCCAGGTTGGATTCAGCTACGAGCAGTACTTC